The 16 T cell receptor beta chains given below trace back to one sample, sequenced in a study of blood T cell repertoires in COVID-19. Here immunoSEQ multiplex PCR was the method, and the copy in TCRdb shows in-frame clones only, minus some. The table has under 300,000 clones, approximately 86% seen once. The sample consisted of PBMCs or T cells enriched from blood (not recorded which). All receptors derive from a woman in her twenties or thirties with acute COVID-19.

This rearrangement joins TRBV28 to TRBJ1-3; 7 nucleotides match TRBD1. The germline V gene encodes CDR1 MDHEN and CDR2 SYDVKM. CDR3 length: 18 amino acids. J was trimmed by 4 bases and V by 5 bases; bases with no gene match: 17. The CDR3 is CASSPRQGLSLRGNTIYF. CDR3 bases: TGTGCCAGCAGTCCCCGACAGGGTCTATCTCTGAGGGGAAACACCATATATTTT. Combining the CDR3 with reference TRBV28 and TRBJ1-3 gives the whole variable domain DVKVTQSSRYLVKRTGEKVFLECVQDMDHENMFWYRQDPGLGLRLIYFSYDVKMKEKGDIPEGYSVSREKKERFSLILESASTNQTSMYLCASSPRQGLSLRGNTIYFGEGSWLTVV.

V and J are TRBV6-5 and TRBJ2-5; TRBD2 matches at 14 bases. The CDR3 runs 15 residues. J gave up 4 bases and V 6 bases, and 4 bases lay outside the gene matches. Germline values: CDR1 MNHEY, CDR2 SVGAGI. The CDR3: CASSSGLAGGETQYF. CDR3 coding DNA: TGTGCCAGCAGCTCCGGACTAGCGGGGGGAGAGACCCAGTACTTC.

V gene TRBV28 combines with J gene TRBJ2-2; D perhaps matches TRBD1 (6 bases). CDR1 and CDR2 from the germline V gene are MDHEN and SYDVKM. There are 15 residues in the CDR3. The V gene lost 3 bases and the J gene lost 1 base, with 9 bases spanning the gap. CDR3 coding DNA: TGTGCCAGCAGTTTCGCGACAGGGAACACCGGGGAGCTGTTTTTT. This codes for CASSFATGNTGELFF.

This clone has a handful of counts. CDR3 amino acids: CASSLFWDRTGPYGYTF. The CDR3 coding sequence is TGTGCCAGCAGCCTATTTTGGGACAGGACAGGCCCGTATGGCTACACCTTC. The chain carries TRBV27 and TRBJ1-2; 8 bases line up with TRBD1. The length of the CDR3 is 17 residues. V lost 6 bases and J lost 5; bases outside the gene matches: 17. Germline V gene data show CDR1 as MNHEY and CDR2 as SMNVEV (reference sequence).

The CDR3, as DNA: TGTGCCAGCGTAAACCGGGACAGGAATGAAAAACTGTTTTTT. This encodes CASVNRDRNEKLFF. The chain couples TRBV2 to TRBJ1-4; TRBD1 aligns across 8 bases. CDR1 and CDR2 (germline): SNHLY, FYNNEI. The J segment lost 5 bases and the V segment lost 8 bases, leaving 7 bases of the junction unmatched. The CDR3 extends over 14 amino acids.

The chain employs TRBV7-9 and TRBJ2-1; tentative D call: TRBD1 (5 bases). V was pared by 5 bases and J by 0 bases, with 17 bases between. Germline V lookup: CDR1 SEHNR, CDR2 FQNEAQ (reference sequence). The CDR3 covers 17 residues. The CDR3 DNA is TGTGCCAGCAGCCCTCCTTTCTCGGACACCTCCTACAATGAGCAGTTCTTC. Translating gives CASSPPFSDTSYNEQFF.

CDR3 protein: CASSLITGSGNTIYF. CDR3 coding DNA: TGTGCCAGCAGTTTAATTACCGGCTCTGGAAACACCATATATTTT. The chain is built from TRBV28 and TRBJ1-3, with no clear D. This CDR3 is 15 amino acids long. V dropped 2 bases and J dropped 0 bases, with 8 bases sitting between them. Germline V gives CDR1 MDHEN, CDR2 SYDVKM.

The rearrangement links TRBV7-9 to TRBJ1-5; D is unclear. From germline, CDR1 is SEHNR and CDR2 FQNEAQ (reference sequence). Trimming took off 1 base at V and 5 bases at J, with 18 bases between the two ends. The CDR3 loop spans 17 amino acids. The CDR3 nucleotides read TGTGCCAGCAGCTTAGGCGGGATTTGGGGAGCCGATCAGCCCCAGCATTTT. It yields the protein CASSLGGIWGADQPQHF.

The CDR3 DNA sequence: TGCGCCAGCAGCCCCCAAGGCGGGGAGCAGTACTTC. Protein sequence: CASSPQGGEQYF. This chain connects TRBV5-1 to TRBJ2-7; a possible D gene is TRBD2 (5 bases). The CDR3 is 12 residues long. V was trimmed by 4 bases and J by 7 bases, leaving 12 bases between them. The germline V gene has CDR1 SGHRS and CDR2 YFSETQ.

The chain links TRBV6-5 to TRBJ1-1, with 8 positions matching TRBD1. Trimming removed 4 bases from V and 4 bases from J; junction bases left unmatched: 8. Germline assignment: CDR1 MNHEY and CDR2 SVGAGI. The CDR3 covers 15 residues. The CDR3 loop reads CASSSIGQGGTEAFF. The CDR3, as DNA: TGTGCCAGCAGTTCCATCGGACAGGGAGGCACTGAAGCTTTCTTT.

The V call is TRBV6-1, the J call TRBJ2-1, with 9 bases aligning to TRBD2. Trimming cost V 1 base and J 3 bases; bases outside gene matches: 7. This CDR3 has 17 amino acids. Germline CDR1 MNHNS, CDR2 SASEGT. The CDR3 reads CASSEDRSGGRYNEQFF. The DNA for the CDR3 is TGTGCCAGCAGTGAAGACCGTAGCGGGGGACGCTACAATGAGCAGTTCTTC.

The CDR3 region is CASSLPGTGISYEQYF. CDR3 coding DNA: TGTGCCAGCAGTTTGCCCGGGACAGGAATCTCCTACGAGCAGTACTTC. The chain joins TRBV28 to TRBJ2-7; 8 nucleotides align to TRBD1. Germline CDR1 and CDR2: MDHEN and SYDVKM. The CDR3 consists of 16 residues. J was trimmed by 0 bases and V by 3 bases; bases with no gene match: 7.

The chain carries TRBV28 and TRBJ1-2; maybe TRBD1 (5 bases). Germline values: CDR1 MDHEN, CDR2 SYDVKM. The CDR3 extends over 13 amino acids. The V gene lost 3 bases and the J gene lost 6 bases, with 11 bases spanning the gap. The CDR3 spells CASSLIGGNGYTF. The CDR3 coding sequence is TGTGCCAGCAGTTTGATCGGGGGTAATGGCTACACCTTC.

The rearrangement uses TRBV10-1 and TRBJ2-3, with 9 bases lining up with TRBD2. Trimming at V came to 2 bases and at J to 3 bases, leaving 12 bases not matched to a gene. Germline CDR1 is WNHNN and CDR2 is SYGVQD (reference sequence). The CDR3 is 18 amino acids. CDR3 region: CASSEVTREGARTDTQYF. CDR3 in DNA: TGCGCCAGCAGTGAGGTGACGCGGGAGGGGGCTCGAACAGATACGCAGTATTTT.

The chain carries TRBV27 and TRBJ1-2; D gene unclear. This CDR3 has 12 residues. Germline loops: CDR1 MNHEY, CDR2 SMNVEV (reference sequence). The V gene lost 5 bases and the J gene lost 8 bases, with 12 bases spanning the gap. The CDR3 region has the DNA TGTGCCAGCAGTGGTGGCGGTCGGGGCTACACCTTC. Its translation is CASSGGGRGYTF.

The gene calls are TRBV15 and TRBJ2-2, with D possibly matching TRBD1 (5 bases). CDR1 LNHNV and CDR2 YYDKDF come from the germline V gene (reference sequence). V shed 5 bases and J shed 1 base, with 11 bases lying between them. CDR3 size: 15 residues. The CDR3 reads CATSLPQGNTGELFF. The CDR3 nucleotides read TGTGCCACCAGCCTTCCGCAGGGGAACACCGGGGAGCTGTTTTTT. Combining the CDR3 with reference TRBV15 and TRBJ2-2 gives the whole variable domain DAMVIQNPRYQVTQFGKPVTLSCSQTLNHNVMYWYQQKSSQAPKLLFHYYDKDFNNEADTPDNFQSRRPNTSFCFLDIRSPGLGDTAMYLCATSLPQGNTGELFFGEGSRLTVL.